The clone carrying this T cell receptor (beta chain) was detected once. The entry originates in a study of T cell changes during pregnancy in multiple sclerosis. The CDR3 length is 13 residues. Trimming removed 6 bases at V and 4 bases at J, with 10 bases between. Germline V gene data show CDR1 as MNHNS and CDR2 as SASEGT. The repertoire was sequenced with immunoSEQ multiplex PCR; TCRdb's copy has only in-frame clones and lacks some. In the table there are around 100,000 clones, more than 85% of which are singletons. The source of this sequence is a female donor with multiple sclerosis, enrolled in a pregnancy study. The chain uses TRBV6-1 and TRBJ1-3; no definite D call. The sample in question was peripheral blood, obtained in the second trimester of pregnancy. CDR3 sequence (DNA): TGTGCCAGCAGCCACCCGGGAGGAAACACCATATATTTT. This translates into CASSHPGGNTIYF.